The 4 T cell receptor beta chains presented below share a single source sample, sequenced in a study of cytomegalovirus exposure and HLA in healthy donors. Only in-frame clones appear in the TCRdb table, and some are missing; sequencing was by immunoSEQ multiplex PCR. The sample shows 95,000 to 150,000 clones, roughly 90% of them seen only once. Sample: PBMCs. The receptors were sampled from a woman under 30 in good health and CMV-seronegative.

The chain is built from TRBV5-3 and TRBJ2-2; 11 bases are a match to TRBD2. TRBV5-3 is assigned to the ORF class and has an uncertain function. The CDR3 loop spans 17 amino acids. J lost 3 bases, V lost 4 bases, and 8 bases had no gene match. CDR3 sequence: CARSPMTSGEYTGELFF. The CDR3 DNA follows: TGTGCCAGAAGCCCTATGACTAGCGGGGAGTACACCGGGGAGCTGTTTTTT.

The rearrangement joins TRBV11-3 to TRBJ2-5, with TRBD2 matching over 7 bases. V shed 2 bases, J shed 5 bases, and the junction held 5 bases outside the gene matches. The CDR3 runs to 14 residues. CDR1 is SGHNT, CDR2 YENEEA, per germline. CDR3 protein: CASSLTPRGETQYF. CDR3 bases: TGTGCCAGCAGCTTAACCCCGCGGGGGGAGACCCAGTACTTC.

The chain uses TRBV13 and TRBJ2-7; no reliable D call. The CDR3 is 13 residues long. V was shortened by 2 bases and J by 0 bases, with 5 bases between the two germline ends. The germline V gene encodes CDR1 PRHDT and CDR2 FYEKMQ (reference sequence). The CDR3 DNA reads TGTGCCAGCAGCTTAACTTTCTCCTACGAGCAGTACTTC. Encoded protein: CASSLTFSYEQYF. The whole variable domain, remainder taken from reference TRBV13 and TRBJ2-7, is AAGVIQSPRHLIKEKRETATLKCYPIPRHDTVYWYQQGPGQDPQFLISFYEKMQSDKGSIPDRFSAQQFSDYHSELNMSSLELGDSALYFCASSLTFSYEQYFGPGTRLTVT.

The chain couples TRBV7-2 to TRBJ2-2; tentatively, D is TRBD2 (5 bases). The CDR3 contains 14 residues. V was cut by 4 bases and J by 4 bases, with 10 bases left in between. Germline V gene sequence: CDR1 SGHTA, CDR2 FQGNSA. The CDR3 here is CASSSDFSTGELFF. CDR3 DNA: TGTGCCAGCAGCTCGGACTTTTCCACCGGGGAGCTGTTTTTT.